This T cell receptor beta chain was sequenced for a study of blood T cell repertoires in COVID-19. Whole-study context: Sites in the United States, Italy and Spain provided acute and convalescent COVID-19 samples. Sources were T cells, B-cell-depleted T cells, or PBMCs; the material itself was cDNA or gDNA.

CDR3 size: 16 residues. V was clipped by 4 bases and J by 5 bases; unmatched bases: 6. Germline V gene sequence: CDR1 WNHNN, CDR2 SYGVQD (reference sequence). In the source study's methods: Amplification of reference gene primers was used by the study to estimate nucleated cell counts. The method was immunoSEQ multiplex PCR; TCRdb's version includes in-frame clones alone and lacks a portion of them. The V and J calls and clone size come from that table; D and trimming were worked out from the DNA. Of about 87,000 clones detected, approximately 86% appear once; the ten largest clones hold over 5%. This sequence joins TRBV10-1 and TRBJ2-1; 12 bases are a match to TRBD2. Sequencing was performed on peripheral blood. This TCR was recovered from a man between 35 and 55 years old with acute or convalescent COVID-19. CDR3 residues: CASSAPTSGGNNEQFF. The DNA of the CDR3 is TGCGCCAGCAGTGCCCCGACTAGCGGGGGTAACAATGAGCAGTTCTTC.